Each of the 10 T cell receptor beta chains below was sequenced from the same sample in a study of T-cell reconstitution after alpha-beta-depleted transplantation in children. During its preparation, the TCRbeta library received unique molecular identifiers. TCRdb re-called the PCR reads through MiXCR, storing one row per CDR3 protein. This sample has more than 500,000 distinct CDR3 sequences, with approximately 10% found just once. The material was PBMCs, mostly from graft donor cells, obtained 180 days after TCRalphabeta/CD19-depleted stem cell transplant. Receptors were obtained from a female patient aged 2-9 years who had a stem cell transplant for aplastic anemia, so the T cells may come from the graft donor.

This clonotype was observed at least ten times. The chain recombines TRBV5-1 with TRBJ1-5; D is unclear. The ends were cut back, 0 bases at V and 3 bases at J, with 7 bases in the middle. This CDR3 is 14 amino acids long. Germline CDR1 is SGHRS and CDR2 is YFSETQ. The CDR3 DNA is TGCGCCAGCAGCTTGGTGCCCGACAATCAGCCCCAGCATTTT. This translates into CASSLVPDNQPQHF.

This clonotype was counted many times. The CDR3 nucleotides are TGTGCCAGCAGCCTCTCGACTAGCTACGAGCAGTACTTC. This sequence encodes CASSLSTSYEQYF. This chain links TRBV9 with TRBJ2-7; the D gene is possibly TRBD2 (6 bases). Trimming left V 4 bases short and J 3 bases short, with 11 bases between. CDR1 and CDR2 (germline): SGDLS, YYNGEE. There are 13 residues in the CDR3.

The gene calls are TRBV11-2 and TRBJ2-5; either TRBD1 or TRBD2 may supply D (5 bases each). Trimming cost V 3 bases and J 5 bases, with 16 bases left between them. The germline V gene has CDR1 SGHAT and CDR2 FQNNGV. The CDR3 sequence is 15 residues long. DNA of the CDR3: TGTGCCAGCAGCTTGGGACCCTCCCTTCCGGAGACCCAGTACTTC. Translating it yields CASSLGPSLPETQYF. The whole variable domain, remainder taken from reference TRBV11-2 and TRBJ2-5, is EAGVAQSPRYKIIEKRQSVAFWCNPISGHATLYWYQQILGQGPKLLIQFQNNGVVDDSQLPKDRFSAERLKGVDSTLKIQPAKLEDSAVYLCASSLGPSLPETQYFGPGTRLLVL.

The rearrangement joins TRBV7-8 to TRBJ2-3; D gene ambiguous. The CDR3 spans 14 residues. Trimming removed 1 base from V and 14 bases from J, with 19 bases in between. From germline, CDR1 is SGHVS and CDR2 FQNEAQ. CDR3 sequence: CASSLGWENVPGYF. For the CDR3, the DNA is TGTGCCAGCAGCTTAGGGTGGGAAAATGTCCCCGGGTATTTT. Full variable domain (rest looked up from reference TRBV7-8 and TRBJ2-3): GAGVSQSPRYKVAKRGQDVALRCDPISGHVSLFWYQQALGQGPEFLTYFQNEAQLDKSGLPSDRFFAERPEGSVSTLKIQRTQQEDSAVYLCASSLGWENVPGYFGPGTRLTVL.

The genes are TRBV20-1 and TRBJ2-7, with a weak D call TRBD2 (5 bases). The CDR3 is 17 amino acids. Trimming shortened V by 1 base and J by 6 bases, and 25 bases separated the two germline ends. Germline V gives CDR1 DFQATT, CDR2 SNEGSKA (reference sequence). In DNA form, the CDR3 reads TGCAGTGCTAGAGGAGGATGGGTACCAGCGGAAGAGCCCGAGCAGTACTTC. The encoded protein is CSARGGWVPAEEPEQYF.

This sequence joins TRBV7-2 and TRBJ2-5; 11 bases are a match to TRBD2. After removal of 0 bases from V and 3 bases from J, the junction contained 18 bases not matched to a gene. The CDR3 runs 21 residues. Germline V gene lookup returns CDR1 SGHTA and CDR2 FQGNSA. In DNA form, the CDR3 reads TGTGCCAGCAGCTTAGCGCGGACGGTAGCGGGAGGGCCAAGGTATGAAGAGACCCAGTACTTC. It translates to CASSLARTVAGGPRYEETQYF.

The rearrangement uses TRBV9 and TRBJ2-1; perhaps TRBD1 as D (6 bases). The CDR3 is 15 residues long. The V gene lost 7 bases and the J gene lost 5 bases, with 19 bases spanning the gap. The V gene's germline CDR1 is SGDLS and CDR2 YYNGEE. The CDR3 sequence is CASGETQGPNNEQFF. CDR3 sequence (DNA): TGTGCCAGCGGGGAGACACAGGGACCTAACAATGAGCAGTTCTTC.

This clonotype was picked up one time. The chain joins TRBV29-1 to TRBJ1-1; perhaps TRBD1 as D (6 bases). Between the trimmed V and J ends, which lost 0 bases and 1 base, there was a span of 12 bases. CDR1 and CDR2 (germline): SQVTM, ANQGSEA. CDR3 length equals 15 residues. The CDR3 sequence is CSVEDQGRGNTEAFF. The CDR3 bases are TGCAGCGTTGAAGATCAGGGCAGGGGGAACACTGAAGCTTTCTTT.

This clonotype was counted ten times or more. This chain uses TRBV11-3 with TRBJ2-2, with D hard to call. CDR3 length: 16 amino acids. Between the trimmed V and J ends, which lost 3 bases and 3 bases, there was a span of 14 bases. Germline V gene data show CDR1 as SGHNT and CDR2 as YENEEA. CDR3 sequence reads: CASSFEGYFDTGELFF. Here the CDR3 DNA reads TGTGCCAGCAGCTTTGAAGGGTATTTTGACACCGGGGAGCTGTTTTTT.

The V and J genes are TRBV10-3 and TRBJ2-2, with 11 nucleotides matching TRBD1. V lost 8 bases, J lost 5 bases, and 10 bases stayed unmatched. The length of the CDR3 is 16 residues. CDR1 is ENHRY, CDR2 SYGVKD, per germline. This chain's CDR3 is CAIASPGQGGTGELFF. Written as DNA, the CDR3 is TGTGCCATCGCATCCCCGGGACAGGGGGGGACCGGGGAGCTGTTTTTT.